The clone carrying this T cell receptor (beta chain) was counted between two and nine times. The entry originates in a study of blood T cell repertoires in COVID-19. About the research overall: The origin of the acute and convalescent COVID-19 samples was the United States, Italy and Spain.

Assay: immunoSEQ multiplex PCR; the TCRdb copy retains only in-frame clones and omits some. The data hold about 200,000 clones, with roughly 86% observed a single time. The trim removed 6 bases at V and 0 bases at J, leaving 2 bases unmatched. Germline loops: CDR1 SNHLY, CDR2 FYNNEI. This CDR3 has 14 residues. The TCR sequence derives from a man aged 18 to 29 with active or convalescent COVID-19. The chain is built from TRBV2 and TRBJ1-3; the match to TRBD1 covers 7 bases. Input material: peripheral blood. CDR3 DNA sequence: TGTGCCAGCAGCGGGGACAGCTCTGGAAACACCATATATTTT. Its translation is CASSGDSSGNTIYF.